The clone carrying this TCR beta chain was seen more than once but under ten times. Its antigen is not identified. This entry comes from a study of response to subunit inactivated influenza vaccine. General observations from the study: Authors proposed each seasonal influenza vaccination draws in few new T cells.

Germline CDR1 is MNHEY and CDR2 is SVGEGT. Losses at the gene ends were 4 bases for V and 6 bases for J; bases not matched to a gene: 7. The CDR3 is 15 amino acids. MiXCR, run by TCRdb on the RT-PCR reads, gives a single entry per CDR3 protein. This table has 700,000 to 900,000 distinct CDR3 sequences, approximately 21% appearing once. The rearrangement joins TRBV6-2 or TRBV6-3 to TRBJ2-2; 8 nucleotides align to TRBD1. This sequence originates from a man aged 45 to 65 who received an inactivated influenza vaccine. This sample comprised PBMCs from blood, obtained less than 6 days after vaccination. CDR3 sequence: CASSSGTGFPGELFF. The DNA for the CDR3 is TGTGCCAGCAGTTCGGGGACAGGCTTTCCCGGGGAGCTGTTTTTT.